Listed here is a single T cell receptor (beta chain). Antigen: not known. CD4+ T cells specific for antigen were expanded with viral peptide pools by the ViraFEST assay before sequencing. Subsequent to ten to eleven days of culture, CD4+ T cells were isolated. The person had PCR-confirmed SARS-CoV-2 infection between March and December 2020. CDR1 is GTSNPN, CDR2 SVGIG, per germline (reference sequence). This CDR3 contains 13 residues. V lost 4 bases and J lost 8, with 12 bases in between. Sequencing was performed with immunoSEQ multiplex PCR; in TCRdb, only in-frame clones are kept and a portion is missing. The sample lists some 56,000 clones, more than 75% occurring once. The record originates from a study of vaccination effects on CD4 cells after COVID-19. The overall study: Two doses of either BNT162b2 or mRNA-1273 were given to each participant.

Study results and limitations: Marked clonal contraction was seen late after vaccination (in both infection- and vaccine-induced clones).

The specimen comprised CD4+ T cells from PBMCs cultured with HIV peptides, sampled before COVID-19 vaccination. The subset here: HIV-1 Nef peptide pool negative control/reference culture. The chain carries TRBV30 and TRBJ1-6; D is uncertain. The receptor was isolated from a human donor who had a prior SARS-CoV-2 infection. In nucleotides, the CDR3 is TGTGCCTGGATGGCCATGGCGTATTCACCCCTCCACTTT. This codes for CAWMAMAYSPLHF.